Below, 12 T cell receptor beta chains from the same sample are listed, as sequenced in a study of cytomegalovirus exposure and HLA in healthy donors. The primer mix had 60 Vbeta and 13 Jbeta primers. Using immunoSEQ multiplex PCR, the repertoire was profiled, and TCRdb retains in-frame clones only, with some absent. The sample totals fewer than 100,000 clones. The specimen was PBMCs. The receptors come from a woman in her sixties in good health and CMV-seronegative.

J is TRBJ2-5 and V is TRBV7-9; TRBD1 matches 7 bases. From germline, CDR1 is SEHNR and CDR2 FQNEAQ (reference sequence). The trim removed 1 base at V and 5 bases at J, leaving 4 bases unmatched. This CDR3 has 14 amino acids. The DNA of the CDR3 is TGTGCCAGCAGCTTAGGGGTAGGGGGCGAGACCCAGTACTTC. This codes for CASSLGVGGETQYF.

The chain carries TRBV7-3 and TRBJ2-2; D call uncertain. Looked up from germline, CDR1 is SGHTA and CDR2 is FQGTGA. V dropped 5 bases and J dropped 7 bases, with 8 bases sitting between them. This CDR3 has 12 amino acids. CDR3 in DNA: TGTGCCAGCAGCCCCCCAGGCGGGGAGCTGTTTTTT. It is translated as CASSPPGGELFF.

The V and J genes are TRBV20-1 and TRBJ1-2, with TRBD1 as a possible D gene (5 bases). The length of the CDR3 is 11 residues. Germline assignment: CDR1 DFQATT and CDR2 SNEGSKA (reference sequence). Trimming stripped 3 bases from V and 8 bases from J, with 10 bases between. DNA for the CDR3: TGCAGTGCTAGTCAAACAGGCGGCTACACCTTC. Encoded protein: CSASQTGGYTF.

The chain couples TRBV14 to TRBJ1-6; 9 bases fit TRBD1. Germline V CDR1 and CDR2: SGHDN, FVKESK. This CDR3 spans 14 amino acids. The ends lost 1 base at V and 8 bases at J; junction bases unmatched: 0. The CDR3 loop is CASSQGTGDSPLHF. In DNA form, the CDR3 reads TGTGCCAGCAGCCAAGGGACAGGGGATTCACCCCTCCACTTT.

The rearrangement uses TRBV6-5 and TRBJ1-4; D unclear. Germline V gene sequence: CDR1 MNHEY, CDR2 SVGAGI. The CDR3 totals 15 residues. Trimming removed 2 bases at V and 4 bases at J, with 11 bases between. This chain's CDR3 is CASSYLSRFNEKLFF. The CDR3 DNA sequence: TGTGCCAGCAGTTACCTAAGTCGGTTTAATGAAAAACTGTTTTTT.

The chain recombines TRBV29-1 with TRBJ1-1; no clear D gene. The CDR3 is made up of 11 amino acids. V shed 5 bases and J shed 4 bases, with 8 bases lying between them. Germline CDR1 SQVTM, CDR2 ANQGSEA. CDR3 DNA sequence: TGCAGCGTTCTCCCCGGCACTGAAGCTTTCTTT. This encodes CSVLPGTEAFF.

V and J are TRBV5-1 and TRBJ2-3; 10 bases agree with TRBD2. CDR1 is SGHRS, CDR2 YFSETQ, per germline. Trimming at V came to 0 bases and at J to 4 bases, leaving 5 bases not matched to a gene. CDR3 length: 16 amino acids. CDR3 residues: CASSLASGSLSDTQYF. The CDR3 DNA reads TGCGCCAGCAGCTTGGCTAGCGGGAGCTTGTCAGATACGCAGTATTTT.

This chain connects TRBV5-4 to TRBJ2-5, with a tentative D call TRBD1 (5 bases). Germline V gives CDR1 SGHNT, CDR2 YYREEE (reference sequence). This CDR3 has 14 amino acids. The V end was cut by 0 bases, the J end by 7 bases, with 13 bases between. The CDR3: CASSLDTGQGTQYF. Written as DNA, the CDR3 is TGTGCCAGCAGCTTGGATACCGGTCAGGGGACCCAGTACTTC.

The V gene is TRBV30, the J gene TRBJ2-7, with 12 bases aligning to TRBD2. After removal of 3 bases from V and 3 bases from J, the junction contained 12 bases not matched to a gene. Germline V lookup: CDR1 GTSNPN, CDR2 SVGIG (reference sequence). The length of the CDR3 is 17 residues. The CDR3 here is CAWSSDSLLAGGYEQYF. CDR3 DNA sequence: TGTGCCTGGAGCTCGGACAGCCTACTAGCGGGAGGCTACGAGCAGTACTTC.

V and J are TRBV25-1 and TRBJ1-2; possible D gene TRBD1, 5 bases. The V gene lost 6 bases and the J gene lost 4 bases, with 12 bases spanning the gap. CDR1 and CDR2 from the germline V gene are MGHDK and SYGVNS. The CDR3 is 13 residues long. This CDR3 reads CASSPGNLYGYTF. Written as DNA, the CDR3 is TGTGCCAGCAGCCCAGGGAATCTCTATGGCTACACCTTC.

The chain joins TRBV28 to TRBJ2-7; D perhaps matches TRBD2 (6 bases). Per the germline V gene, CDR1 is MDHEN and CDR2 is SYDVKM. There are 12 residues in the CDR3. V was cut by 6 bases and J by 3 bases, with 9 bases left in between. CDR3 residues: CASSTGGYEQYF. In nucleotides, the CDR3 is TGTGCCAGCAGCACCGGGGGCTACGAGCAGTACTTC.

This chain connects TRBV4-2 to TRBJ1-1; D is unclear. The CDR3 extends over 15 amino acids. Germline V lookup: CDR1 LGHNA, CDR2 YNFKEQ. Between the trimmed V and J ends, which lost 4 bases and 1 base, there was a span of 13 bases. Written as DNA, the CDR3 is TGTGCCAGCAGCCCCGACTATGGGGAGAACACTGAAGCTTTCTTT. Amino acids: CASSPDYGENTEAFF.